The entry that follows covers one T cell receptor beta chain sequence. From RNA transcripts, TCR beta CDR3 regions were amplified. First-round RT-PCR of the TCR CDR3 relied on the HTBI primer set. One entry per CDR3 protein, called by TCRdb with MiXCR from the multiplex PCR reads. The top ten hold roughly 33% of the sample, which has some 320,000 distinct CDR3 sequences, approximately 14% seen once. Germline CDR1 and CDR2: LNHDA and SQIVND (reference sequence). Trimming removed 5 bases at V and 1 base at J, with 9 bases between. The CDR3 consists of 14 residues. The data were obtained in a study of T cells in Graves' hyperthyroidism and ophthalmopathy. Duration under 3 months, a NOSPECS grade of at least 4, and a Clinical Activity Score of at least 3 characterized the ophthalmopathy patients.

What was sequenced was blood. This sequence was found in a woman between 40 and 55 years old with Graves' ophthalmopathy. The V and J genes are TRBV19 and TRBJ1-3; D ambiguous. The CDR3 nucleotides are TGTGCCAGTAGTCCAGCCCTTTCTGGAAACACCATATATTTT. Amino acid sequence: CASSPALSGNTIYF.